The TCR beta chain described here comes from a study of blood T cell repertoires in COVID-19. Overall study: In each case, the material was cDNA or gDNA derived from T cells, B-cell-depleted T cells, or PBMCs.

Original data processing: The authors estimated nucleated cell counts from reference gene primer amplification. Profiled with immunoSEQ multiplex PCR; TCRdb holds only in-frame clones, not every one. V and J calls and clone size are those listed in that table; D and trimming were worked out from the DNA. The sample has 200,000 to 300,000 clones, around 89% seen once; the top ten hold 2.5%. Trimming removed 1 base from V and 3 bases from J, with 10 bases in between. The length of the CDR3 is 15 residues. The V gene's germline CDR1 is LNHDA and CDR2 SQIVND (reference sequence). Living in about two dozen US areas, the participants were between roughly 18 and 95 years of age. Cohort allocation depended upon clinical history that participants reported.

Sequenced sample: PBMCs or T cells enriched from blood (not recorded which). This sequence was found in a woman between 40 and 50 years old with acute COVID-19. The rearrangement links TRBV19 to TRBJ2-1; weak D call: TRBD2 (5 bases). The CDR3 nucleotides are TGTGCCAGTAGTATAGGTGGGAGCGGCTACAATGAGCAGTTCTTC. Translation: CASSIGGSGYNEQFF.